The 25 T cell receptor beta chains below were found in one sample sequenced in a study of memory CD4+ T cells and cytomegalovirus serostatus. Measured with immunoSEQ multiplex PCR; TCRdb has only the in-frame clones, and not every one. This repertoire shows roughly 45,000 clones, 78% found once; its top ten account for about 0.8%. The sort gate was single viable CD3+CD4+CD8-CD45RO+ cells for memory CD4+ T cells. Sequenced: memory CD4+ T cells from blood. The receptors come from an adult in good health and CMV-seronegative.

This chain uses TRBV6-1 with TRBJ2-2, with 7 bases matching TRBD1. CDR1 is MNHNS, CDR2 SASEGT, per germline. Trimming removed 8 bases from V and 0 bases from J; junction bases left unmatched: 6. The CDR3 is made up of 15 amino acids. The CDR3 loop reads CASLSGQANTGELFF. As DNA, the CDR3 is TGTGCCAGCTTGAGTGGACAGGCGAACACCGGGGAGCTGTTTTTT.

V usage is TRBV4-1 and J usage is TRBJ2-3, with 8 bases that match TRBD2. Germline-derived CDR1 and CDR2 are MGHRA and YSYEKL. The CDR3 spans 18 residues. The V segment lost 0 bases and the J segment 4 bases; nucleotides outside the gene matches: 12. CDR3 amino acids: CASSQEALRAGASDTQYF. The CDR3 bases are TGCGCCAGCAGCCAAGAAGCTTTGCGAGCGGGAGCTTCAGATACGCAGTATTTT.

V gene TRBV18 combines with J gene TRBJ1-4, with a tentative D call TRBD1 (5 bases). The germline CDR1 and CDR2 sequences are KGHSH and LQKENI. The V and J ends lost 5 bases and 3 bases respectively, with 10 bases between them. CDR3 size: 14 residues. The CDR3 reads CASSTIGANEKLFF. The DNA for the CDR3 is TGTGCCAGCTCAACGATAGGGGCTAATGAAAAACTGTTTTTT.

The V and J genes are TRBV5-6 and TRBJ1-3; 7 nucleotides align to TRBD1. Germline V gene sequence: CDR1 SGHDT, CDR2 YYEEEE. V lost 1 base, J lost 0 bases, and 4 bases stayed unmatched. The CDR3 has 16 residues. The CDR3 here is CASSLRGQTSGNTIYF. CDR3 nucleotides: TGTGCCAGCAGCTTGAGGGGACAGACCTCTGGAAACACCATATATTTT.

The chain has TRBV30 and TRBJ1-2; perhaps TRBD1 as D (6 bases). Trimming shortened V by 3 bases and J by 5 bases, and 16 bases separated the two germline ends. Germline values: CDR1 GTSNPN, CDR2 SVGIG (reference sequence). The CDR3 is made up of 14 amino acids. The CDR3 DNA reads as TGTGCCTGGAGGGCGGGACACCTATTATATGGCTACACCTTC. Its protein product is CAWRAGHLLYGYTF. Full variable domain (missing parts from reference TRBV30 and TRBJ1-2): SQTIHQWPATLVQPVGSPLSLECTVEGTSNPNLYWYRQAAGRGLQLLFYSVGIGQISSEVPQNLSASRPQDRQFILSSKKLLLSDSGFYLCAWRAGHLLYGYTFGSGTRLTVV.

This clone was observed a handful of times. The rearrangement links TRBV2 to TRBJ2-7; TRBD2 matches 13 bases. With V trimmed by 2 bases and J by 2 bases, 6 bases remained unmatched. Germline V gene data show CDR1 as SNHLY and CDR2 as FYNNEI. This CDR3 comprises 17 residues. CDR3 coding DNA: TGTGCCAGCAGTGAACGCCGAACTAGCGGGGGGGCCTACGAGCAGTACTTC. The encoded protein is CASSERRTSGGAYEQYF. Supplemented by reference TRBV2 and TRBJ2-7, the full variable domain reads EPEVTQTPSHQVTQMGQEVILRCVPISNHLYFYWYRQILGQKVEFLVSFYNNEISEKSEIFDDQFSVERPDGSNFTLKIRSTKLEDSAMYFCASSERRTSGGAYEQYFGPGTRLTVT.

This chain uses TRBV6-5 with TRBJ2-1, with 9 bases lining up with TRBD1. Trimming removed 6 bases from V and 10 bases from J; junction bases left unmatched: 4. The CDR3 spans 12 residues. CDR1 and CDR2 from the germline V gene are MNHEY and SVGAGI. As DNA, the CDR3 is TGTGCCAGCAGGTTAGACAGGGGGGAGCAGTTCTTC. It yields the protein CASRLDRGEQFF.

The CDR3 DNA is TGTGCCAGCTCACAGGACAGGGGGAACTATGGCTACACCTTC. Protein product: CASSQDRGNYGYTF. V usage is TRBV18 and J usage is TRBJ1-2; TRBD1 matches 10 bases. The CDR3 sequence is 14 residues long. The J segment lost 2 bases and the V segment lost 4 bases, leaving 1 base of the junction unmatched. The germline gives CDR1 KGHSH, CDR2 LQKENI.

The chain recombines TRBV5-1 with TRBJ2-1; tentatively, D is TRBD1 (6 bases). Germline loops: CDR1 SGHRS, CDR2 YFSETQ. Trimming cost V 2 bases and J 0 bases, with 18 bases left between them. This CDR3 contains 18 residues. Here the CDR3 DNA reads TGCGCCAGCAGCTTCCCGACCGCAGGGGTAAGCTCCTACAATGAGCAGTTCTTC. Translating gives CASSFPTAGVSSYNEQFF.

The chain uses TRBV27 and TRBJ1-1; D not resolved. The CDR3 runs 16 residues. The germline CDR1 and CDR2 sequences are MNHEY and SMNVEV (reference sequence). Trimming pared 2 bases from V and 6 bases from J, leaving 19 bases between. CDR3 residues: CASSLLVSTGSPEAFF. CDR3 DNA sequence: TGTGCCAGCAGTTTACTAGTCAGTACCGGTTCCCCTGAAGCTTTCTTT.

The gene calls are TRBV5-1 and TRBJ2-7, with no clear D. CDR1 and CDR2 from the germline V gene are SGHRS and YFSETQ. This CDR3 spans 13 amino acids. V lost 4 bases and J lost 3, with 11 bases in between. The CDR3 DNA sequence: TGCGCCAGCAGCGTAACAGATGTCTACGAGCAGTACTTC. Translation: CASSVTDVYEQYF.

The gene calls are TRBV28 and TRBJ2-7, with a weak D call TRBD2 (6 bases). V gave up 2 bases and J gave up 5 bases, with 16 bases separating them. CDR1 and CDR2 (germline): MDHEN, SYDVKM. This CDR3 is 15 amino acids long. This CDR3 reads CASSLGGAFLHEQYF. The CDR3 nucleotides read TGTGCCAGCAGTTTAGGCGGGGCGTTTCTACACGAGCAGTACTTC. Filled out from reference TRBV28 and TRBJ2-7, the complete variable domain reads DVKVTQSSRYLVKRTGEKVFLECVQDMDHENMFWYRQDPGLGLRLIYFSYDVKMKEKGDIPEGYSVSREKKERFSLILESASTNQTSMYLCASSLGGAFLHEQYFGPGTRLTVT.

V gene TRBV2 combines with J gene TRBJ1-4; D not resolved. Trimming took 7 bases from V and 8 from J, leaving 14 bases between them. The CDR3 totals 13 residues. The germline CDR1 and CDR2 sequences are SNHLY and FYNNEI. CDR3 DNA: TGTGCCAGCAAGCGGGGAATCGAGGAAAAACTGTTTTTT. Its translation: CASKRGIEEKLFF. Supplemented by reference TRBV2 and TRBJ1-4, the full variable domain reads EPEVTQTPSHQVTQMGQEVILRCVPISNHLYFYWYRQILGQKVEFLVSFYNNEISEKSEIFDDQFSVERPDGSNFTLKIRSTKLEDSAMYFCASKRGIEEKLFFGSGTQLSVL.

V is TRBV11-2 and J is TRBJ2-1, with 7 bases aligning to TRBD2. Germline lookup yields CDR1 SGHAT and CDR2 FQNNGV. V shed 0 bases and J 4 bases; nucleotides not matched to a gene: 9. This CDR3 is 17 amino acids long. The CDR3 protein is CASSLDRGGGPYNEQFF. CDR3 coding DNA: TGTGCCAGCAGCTTAGATCGGGGCGGGGGACCTTACAATGAGCAGTTCTTC.

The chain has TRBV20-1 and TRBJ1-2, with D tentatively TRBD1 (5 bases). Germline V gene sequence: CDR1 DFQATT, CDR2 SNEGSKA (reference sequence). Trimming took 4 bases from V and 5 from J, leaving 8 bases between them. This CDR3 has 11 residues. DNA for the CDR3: TGCAGTGCTATACAGGAATATGGCTACACCTTC. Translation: CSAIQEYGYTF.

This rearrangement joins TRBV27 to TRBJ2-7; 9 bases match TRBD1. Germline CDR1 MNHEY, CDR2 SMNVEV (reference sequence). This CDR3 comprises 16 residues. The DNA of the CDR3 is TGTTGTAGCGGACAGGGGTACCCCTCCTTCGGTTACGAGCAGTACTTC. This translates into CCSGQGYPSFGYEQYF.

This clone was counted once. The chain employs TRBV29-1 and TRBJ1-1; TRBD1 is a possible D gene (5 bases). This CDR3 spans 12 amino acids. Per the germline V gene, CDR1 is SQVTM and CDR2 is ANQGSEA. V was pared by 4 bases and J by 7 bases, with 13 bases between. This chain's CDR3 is CSVGAGRLEAFF. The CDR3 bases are TGCAGCGTTGGAGCGGGACGCCTTGAAGCTTTCTTT. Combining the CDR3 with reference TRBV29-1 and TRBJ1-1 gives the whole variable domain SAVISQKPSRDICQRGTSLTIQCQVDSQVTMMFWYRQQPGQSLTLIATANQGSEATYESGFVIDKFPISRPNLTFSTLTVSNMSPEDSSIYLCSVGAGRLEAFFGQGTRLTVV.

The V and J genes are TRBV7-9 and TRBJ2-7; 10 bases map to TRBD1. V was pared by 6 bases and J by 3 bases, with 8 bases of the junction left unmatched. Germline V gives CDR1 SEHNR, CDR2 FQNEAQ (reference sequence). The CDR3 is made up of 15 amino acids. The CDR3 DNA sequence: TGTGCCAGCAGTCCCGGGACAGGGGCGATCTACGAGCAGTACTTC. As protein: CASSPGTGAIYEQYF.

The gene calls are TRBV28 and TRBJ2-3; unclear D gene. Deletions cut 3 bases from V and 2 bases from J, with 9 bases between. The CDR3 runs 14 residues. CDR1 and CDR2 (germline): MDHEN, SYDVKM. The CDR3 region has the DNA TGTGCCAGCAGTTTCGGACCAAACACAGATACGCAGTATTTT. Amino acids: CASSFGPNTDTQYF.

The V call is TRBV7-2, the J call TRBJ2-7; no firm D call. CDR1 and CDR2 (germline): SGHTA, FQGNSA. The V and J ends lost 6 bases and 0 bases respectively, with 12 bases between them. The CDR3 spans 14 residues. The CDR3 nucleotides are TGTGCCAGCAGTTTCCAGCCCACCTCCTACGAGCAGTACTTC. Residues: CASSFQPTSYEQYF.

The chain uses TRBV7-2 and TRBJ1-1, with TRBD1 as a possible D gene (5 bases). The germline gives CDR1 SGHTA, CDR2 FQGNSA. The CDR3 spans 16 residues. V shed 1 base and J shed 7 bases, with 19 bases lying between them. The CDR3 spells CASSLVSRGARGEAFF. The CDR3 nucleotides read TGTGCCAGCAGCTTAGTGTCGCGGGGCGCGCGGGGTGAAGCTTTCTTT.

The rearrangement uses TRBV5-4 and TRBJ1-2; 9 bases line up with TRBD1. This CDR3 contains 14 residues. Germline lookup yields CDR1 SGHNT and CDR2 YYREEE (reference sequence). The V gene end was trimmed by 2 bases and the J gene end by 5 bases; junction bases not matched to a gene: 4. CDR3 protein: CASSLTGGPYGYTF. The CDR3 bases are TGTGCCAGCAGCTTAACAGGGGGCCCATATGGCTACACCTTC.

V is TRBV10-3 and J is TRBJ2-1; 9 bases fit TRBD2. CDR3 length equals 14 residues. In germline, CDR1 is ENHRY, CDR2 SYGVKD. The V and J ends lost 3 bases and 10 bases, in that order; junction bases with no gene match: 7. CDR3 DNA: TGTGCCATCAGTGACCAGAGTGGACTAGCGGAGCAGTTCTTC. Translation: CAISDQSGLAEQFF.

This CDR3 is CASSLGQGRNYGYTF. The CDR3 coding sequence is TGTGCCAGCAGTTTAGGACAGGGGCGCAACTATGGCTACACCTTC. The gene calls are TRBV6-1 and TRBJ1-2; 9 nucleotides match TRBD1. Germline values: CDR1 MNHNS, CDR2 SASEGT. V trimming: 5 bases; J trimming: 2 bases; junction bases outside the gene matches: 6. This CDR3 has 15 residues.

The DNA for the CDR3 is TGCGCCAGCAGCTTGCAACATAACACCGGGGAGCTGTTTTTT. Its protein product is CASSLQHNTGELFF. The chain uses TRBV5-1 and TRBJ2-2; the D is unclear. The germline gives CDR1 SGHRS, CDR2 YFSETQ. V lost 1 base to trimming and J lost 2 bases, with 6 bases between them. The CDR3 covers 14 residues.